The 29 T cell receptor beta chains in this list originate from one sample, sequenced in a study of blood T cell repertoires in COVID-19. Some clones are missing from TCRdb's copy, which holds only in-frame ones; the method was immunoSEQ multiplex PCR. This table has 120,000 or so clones, around nine tenths appearing once. Sequencing input: peripheral blood. The receptor source for this set is a man aged 45-65 years with acute or convalescent COVID-19.

The V and J genes are TRBV9 and TRBJ2-2; 7 bases agree with TRBD1. Unmatched junction bases numbered 9, after V lost 3 bases and J lost 4 bases. Germline V lookup: CDR1 SGDLS, CDR2 YYNGEE. The CDR3 loop spans 16 amino acids. The CDR3 sequence is CASSADRDSLTGELFF. Here the CDR3 DNA reads TGTGCCAGCAGCGCCGATCGGGACAGCCTCACCGGGGAGCTGTTTTTT. The whole variable domain, remainder taken from reference TRBV9 and TRBJ2-2, is DSGVTQTPKHLITATGQRVTLRCSPRSGDLSVYWYQQSLDQGLQFLIQYYNGEERAKGNILERFSAQQFPDLHSELNLSSLELGDSALYFCASSADRDSLTGELFFGEGSRLTVL.

This chain connects TRBV28 to TRBJ2-3; 13 positions match TRBD2. Germline V gene lookup returns CDR1 MDHEN and CDR2 SYDVKM. With 3 bases clipped from V and 2 bases from J, the junction kept 14 bases outside the gene matches. The CDR3 is made up of 20 amino acids. The CDR3 protein is CASSFPIRTSGSMYTDTQYF. For the CDR3, the DNA is TGTGCCAGCAGTTTTCCTATTCGGACTAGCGGGAGTATGTACACAGATACGCAGTATTTT.

This clone has only a few counts. The chain carries TRBV7-9 and TRBJ2-7; D call uncertain. Germline lookup yields CDR1 SEHNR and CDR2 FQNEAQ (reference sequence). The V gene lost 2 bases and the J gene lost 3 bases, with 8 bases spanning the gap. The CDR3 is 13 amino acids. In nucleotides, the CDR3 is TGTGCCAGCAGCTTAATCGGGTTCTACGAGCAGTACTTC. This encodes CASSLIGFYEQYF.

The chain uses TRBV19 and TRBJ2-1, with D tentatively TRBD2 (5 bases). V was pared by 5 bases and J by 4 bases, with 12 bases between. CDR3 size: 14 residues. Germline CDR1 reads LNHDA; CDR2 reads SQIVND (reference sequence). The CDR3 spells CASSPAAFYNEQFF. In DNA form, the CDR3 reads TGTGCCAGTAGTCCAGCGGCTTTTTACAATGAGCAGTTCTTC.

Here the CDR3 reads CASSYGQGYTGELFF. The CDR3 DNA is TGTGCCAGCAGTTACGGGCAGGGGTACACCGGGGAGCTGTTTTTT. The chain uses TRBV6-5 and TRBJ2-2; tentatively, D is TRBD1 (6 bases). Trimming shortened V by 2 bases and J by 3 bases, and 10 bases separated the two germline ends. This CDR3 has 15 residues. The V gene's germline CDR1 is MNHEY and CDR2 SVGAGI.

The chain employs TRBV28 and TRBJ1-5; a possible D gene is TRBD1 (6 bases). This CDR3 has 14 amino acids. The V gene lost 5 bases and the J gene lost 4 bases, with 12 bases spanning the gap. Germline V CDR1 and CDR2: MDHEN, SYDVKM. This chain's CDR3 is CASSPGGVNQPQHF. The CDR3 coding sequence is TGTGCCAGCAGTCCTGGGGGCGTTAATCAGCCCCAGCATTTT.

The chain links TRBV13 to TRBJ1-1; D is possibly TRBD1 (5 bases). Germline V gene lookup returns CDR1 PRHDT and CDR2 FYEKMQ (reference sequence). Trimming shortened V by 4 bases and J by 2 bases, and 8 bases separated the two germline ends. The CDR3 consists of 13 residues. Here the CDR3 reads CASSSTANTEAFF. For the CDR3, the DNA is TGTGCCAGCAGCTCGACAGCCAACACTGAAGCTTTCTTT. Filled out from reference TRBV13 and TRBJ1-1, the complete variable domain reads AAGVIQSPRHLIKEKRETATLKCYPIPRHDTVYWYQQGPGQDPQFLISFYEKMQSDKGSIPDRFSAQQFSDYHSELNMSSLELGDSALYFCASSSTANTEAFFGQGTRLTVV.

This sequence joins TRBV7-2 and TRBJ2-1; the match to TRBD2 covers 10 bases. CDR3 length: 15 residues. Per germline, CDR1 SGHTA and CDR2 FQGNSA. The ends lost 6 bases at V and 5 bases at J; junction bases unmatched: 7. CDR3: CASRIAGGKNNEQFF. CDR3 in DNA: TGTGCCAGCAGAATAGCGGGAGGCAAAAACAATGAGCAGTTCTTC.

V usage is TRBV19 and J usage is TRBJ2-1; 10 bases map to TRBD2. The CDR3 sequence is 16 residues long. J gave up 7 bases and V 3 bases, and 9 bases lay outside the gene matches. Germline values: CDR1 LNHDA, CDR2 SQIVND (reference sequence). This CDR3 reads CASSMAAGGPGNEQFF. CDR3 DNA: TGTGCCAGTAGTATGGCAGCGGGAGGGCCGGGTAATGAGCAGTTCTTC.

The V and J genes are TRBV19 and TRBJ1-4; a weak D match, TRBD1 (6 bases). The CDR3 extends over 15 amino acids. Trimming removed 3 bases from V and 2 bases from J, with 10 bases in between. The germline V gene has CDR1 LNHDA and CDR2 SQIVND (reference sequence). CDR3 nucleotide sequence: TGTGCCAGTAGTATCCGACAGGCTACTAATGAAAAACTGTTTTTT. Encoded protein: CASSIRQATNEKLFF.

The chain uses TRBV4-1 and TRBJ1-2; the D gene is possibly TRBD1 (5 bases). Germline-derived CDR1 and CDR2 are MGHRA and YSYEKL. This CDR3 region has 14 residues. The V end was cut by 1 base, the J end by 4 bases, with 10 bases between. Here the CDR3 DNA reads TGCGCCAGCAGCCAAGCAGGGCAGATCTATGGCTACACCTTC. It yields the protein CASSQAGQIYGYTF.

This clone was seen once. The chain joins TRBV5-1 to TRBJ2-3; a weak D match, TRBD2 (5 bases). Looked up from germline, CDR1 is SGHRS and CDR2 is YFSETQ. The length of the CDR3 is 15 residues. With 0 bases removed from V and 4 bases from J, the gap between germline ends came to 12 bases. CDR3 residues: CASSLVGLEADTQYF. CDR3 in DNA: TGCGCCAGCAGCTTGGTTGGGCTGGAGGCAGATACGCAGTATTTT.

This chain links TRBV7-2 with TRBJ2-7, with a tentative D call TRBD2 (5 bases). The germline V gene has CDR1 SGHTA and CDR2 FQGNSA. The germline V and J ends were trimmed by 1 base and 2 bases, with 6 bases remaining between them. The CDR3 extends over 13 amino acids. The CDR3 nucleotides are TGTGCCAGCAGCTTAGAAGCGGCCTACGAGCAGTACTTC. It yields the protein CASSLEAAYEQYF.

The rearrangement joins TRBV9 to TRBJ2-3, with 10 bases identical to TRBD1. This CDR3 spans 15 amino acids. The ends lost 2 bases at V and 6 bases at J; junction bases unmatched: 6. In germline, CDR1 is SGDLS, CDR2 YYNGEE. The DNA of the CDR3 is TGTGCCAGCAGCGTTGGACAGGGGGAGTCGGATACGCAGTATTTT. Protein sequence: CASSVGQGESDTQYF.

The V call is TRBV12-2, the J call TRBJ2-7; TRBD2 is the table's D call and was not checked against the DNA. TRBV12-2 is assigned pseudogene status. The CDR3 is 15 amino acids. Written as DNA, the CDR3 is TGTGCAAGTCGCTTACCCCCGGAGAGCTCCTACGAGCAGTACTTC. It specifies CASRLPPESSYEQYF.

The chain recombines TRBV7-9 with TRBJ2-2, with no clear D. Germline CDR1 is SEHNR and CDR2 is FQNEAQ (reference sequence). Trimming stripped 4 bases from V and 3 bases from J, with 6 bases between. This CDR3 contains 13 residues. The CDR3 bases are TGTGCCAGCAGCTCACTGCACACCGGGGAGCTGTTTTTT. Translation gives CASSSLHTGELFF.

The V gene is TRBV24-1, the J gene TRBJ2-1; 12 nucleotides line up with TRBD2. Germline loops: CDR1 KGHDR, CDR2 SFDVKD. V shed 3 bases and J 6 bases; nucleotides not matched to a gene: 2. The CDR3 has 15 residues. CDR3 sequence reads: CATSDRTSGTNEQFF. The CDR3 DNA reads as TGTGCCACCAGTGATAGGACTAGCGGGACCAATGAGCAGTTCTTC.

The chain is built from TRBV4-1 and TRBJ2-2; 10 bases fit TRBD2. The germline CDR1 and CDR2 sequences are MGHRA and YSYEKL. This CDR3 comprises 17 residues. J was trimmed by 7 bases and V by 4 bases; bases with no gene match: 12. Here the CDR3 DNA reads TGCGCCAGCAGCCGCACCGTCCTAGCGGGAGTGGGCGGGGAGCTGTTTTTT. It yields the protein CASSRTVLAGVGGELFF.

The chain is built from TRBV5-1 and TRBJ1-3; TRBD1 matches 9 bases. J lost 4 bases, V lost 5 bases, and 7 bases had no gene match. Germline values: CDR1 SGHRS, CDR2 YFSETQ. The CDR3 runs to 15 residues. CDR3: CASRRDRGTGNTIYF. CDR3 nucleotides: TGCGCCAGCAGACGCGACAGGGGGACAGGAAACACCATATATTTT.

J is TRBJ1-2 and V is TRBV9; the match to TRBD1 covers 7 bases. CDR3 length equals 13 residues. V gave up 2 bases and J gave up 7 bases; unmatched junction bases: 5. Germline CDR1 reads SGDLS; CDR2 reads YYNGEE. The CDR3 loop reads CASSVDRAGGYTF. The CDR3 nucleotides are TGTGCCAGCAGCGTCGACAGGGCGGGTGGCTACACCTTC.

In DNA form, the CDR3 reads TGCGCCAGCAGCCAAGAGCCGGGGGACGGAGCTGGGGTGAGCTACACCTTC. It codes for CASSQEPGDGAGVSYTF. V and J are TRBV4-1 and TRBJ1-2; maybe TRBD1 (5 bases). Between the trimmed V and J ends, which lost 0 bases and 9 bases, there was a span of 23 bases. The CDR3 consists of 17 residues. CDR1 and CDR2 (germline): MGHRA, YSYEKL.

The V call is TRBV11-2, the J call TRBJ2-7, with 13 bases aligning to TRBD2. Germline V gives CDR1 SGHAT, CDR2 FQNNGV. V shed 5 bases and J 3 bases; nucleotides not matched to a gene: 13. The CDR3 runs 18 residues. CDR3 nucleotide sequence: TGTGCCAGCAGCGAAGGGACTAGCGGGATGCATGTGGTCTACGAGCAGTACTTC. This encodes CASSEGTSGMHVVYEQYF.

The V call is TRBV6-2 or TRBV6-3, the J call TRBJ2-7; D remains unclear. The CDR3 covers 14 residues. V gave up 5 bases and J gave up 2 bases, with 13 bases separating them. From germline, CDR1 is MNHEY and CDR2 SVGEGT. The CDR3 loop is CASSPKSLTYEQYF. CDR3 nucleotides: TGTGCCAGCAGTCCGAAAAGCCTTACCTACGAGCAGTACTTC.

V usage is TRBV27 and J usage is TRBJ1-5; 8 bases align to TRBD1. The CDR3 runs to 14 residues. CDR1 is MNHEY and CDR2 is SMNVEV in the germline V gene (reference sequence). Trimming at V came to 5 bases and at J to 2 bases, leaving 2 bases not matched to a gene. CDR3 coding DNA: TGTGCCAGCAGTCAGGGGGCAGGCAATCAGCCCCAGCATTTT. Its protein is CASSQGAGNQPQHF.

This chain links TRBV6-2 or TRBV6-3 with TRBJ2-7; perhaps TRBD2 as D (5 bases). CDR1 is MNHEY and CDR2 is SVGEGT in the germline V gene. Deletions cut 5 bases from V and 3 bases from J, with 17 bases between. The CDR3 extends over 15 amino acids. This CDR3 reads CASSDRDRGNYEQYF. The CDR3 DNA is TGTGCCAGCAGTGACCGGGATAGAGGGAACTACGAGCAGTACTTC.

The sample holds many counts of this clone. This sequence joins TRBV11-2 and TRBJ1-6; D unresolved. Germline V gives CDR1 SGHAT, CDR2 FQNNGV. Trimming removed 1 base at V and 9 bases at J, with 4 bases between. The CDR3 is made up of 12 amino acids. The CDR3 loop reads CASSLVGSPLHF. The CDR3 bases are TGTGCCAGCAGCTTAGTCGGTTCACCCCTCCACTTT.

The CDR3 sequence: CATKQGSNYGYTF. For the CDR3, the DNA is TGTGCCACCAAACAGGGATCCAACTATGGCTACACCTTC. The chain combines TRBV6-6 with TRBJ1-2, with D perhaps matching TRBD1 (6 bases). This CDR3 region has 13 residues. The germline gives CDR1 MNHNY, CDR2 SVGAGI (reference sequence). V lost 10 bases and J 2 bases, leaving 14 bases between the germline ends.

This chain uses TRBV19 with TRBJ2-7; maybe TRBD2 (7 bases). The CDR3 consists of 12 residues. Germline V CDR1 and CDR2: LNHDA, SQIVND (reference sequence). The V and J ends lost 6 bases and 4 bases respectively, with 10 bases between them. The CDR3 region is CASRGGGYEQYF. The CDR3 DNA is TGTGCCAGTAGGGGAGGGGGATACGAGCAGTACTTC.

The chain couples TRBV5-6 to TRBJ2-1; no firm D call. CDR3 length: 12 amino acids. CDR1 is SGHDT and CDR2 is YYEEEE in the germline V gene. Trimming removed 2 bases from V and 9 bases from J, with 9 bases in between. The CDR3, as DNA: TGTGCCAGCAGCTTACTACTGGGTGAGCAGTTCTTC. It codes for CASSLLLGEQFF.